The rows below give T cell receptor beta chains drawn from one sample of a study of blood T cell repertoires in COVID-19. Produced via immunoSEQ multiplex PCR; TCRdb's table is partial and in-frame only. The data hold roughly 23,000 clones, with approximately 88% observed a single time. The material sequenced was peripheral blood. These receptors originate from a man between 65 and 79 years old with COVID-19, enrolled during active disease. The CDR3 runs from the conserved cysteine through the conserved F or W. Each record gives: CDR3 protein, V gene, J gene.

cdr3_aa: CSVGVQANEKLFF
v_call: TRBV29-1
j_call: TRBJ1-4

cdr3_aa: CASSLAALAGVNEQFF
v_call: TRBV5-4
j_call: TRBJ2-1

cdr3_aa: CASSRDQTDTQYF
v_call: TRBV2
j_call: TRBJ2-3

cdr3_aa: CASSQSDTEAFF
v_call: TRBV7-8
j_call: TRBJ1-1

cdr3_aa: CASRGTARETQYF
v_call: TRBV6-5
j_call: TRBJ2-5

cdr3_aa: CASSLDGTPYF
v_call: TRBV12-3/TRBV12-4
j_call: TRBJ1-2

cdr3_aa: CAWRQGPPTGELFF
v_call: TRBV30
j_call: TRBJ2-2

cdr3_aa: CASSLKQGEGQPQHF
v_call: TRBV27
j_call: TRBJ1-5

cdr3_aa: CASSSDRGRGNTIYF
v_call: TRBV7-9
j_call: TRBJ1-3

cdr3_aa: CASRPDRGGSPLHF
v_call: TRBV2
j_call: TRBJ1-6

cdr3_aa: CASSEQGLGEQYF
v_call: TRBV6-1
j_call: TRBJ2-7

cdr3_aa: CASTTTTTGARNTIYF
v_call: TRBV19
j_call: TRBJ1-3

cdr3_aa: CASSVGQGDSEAFF
v_call: TRBV18
j_call: TRBJ1-1

cdr3_aa: CASSLARQAGTSGELFF
v_call: TRBV7-2
j_call: TRBJ2-2

cdr3_aa: CASSYSPGDYEQYF
v_call: TRBV6-5
j_call: TRBJ2-7

cdr3_aa: CASSQGWRGTLYGYTF
v_call: TRBV3-1/TRBV3-2
j_call: TRBJ1-2

cdr3_aa: CASSPERATYEQYF
v_call: TRBV18
j_call: TRBJ2-7

cdr3_aa: CASSLEARLDSIQYF
v_call: TRBV5-1
j_call: TRBJ2-4

cdr3_aa: CASSLTEPGELFF
v_call: TRBV7-9
j_call: TRBJ2-2

cdr3_aa: CASRKGVSQPQHF
v_call: TRBV6-5
j_call: TRBJ1-5

cdr3_aa: CASSPWDSLAKNIQYF
v_call: TRBV19
j_call: TRBJ2-4

cdr3_aa: CASSLVAGGTGELFF
v_call: TRBV13
j_call: TRBJ2-2

cdr3_aa: CASSGLRDSYTDTQYF
v_call: TRBV2
j_call: TRBJ2-3

cdr3_aa: CASSLGQGIGELFF
v_call: TRBV7-9
j_call: TRBJ2-2

cdr3_aa: CASSISRDSYEQYF
v_call: TRBV19
j_call: TRBJ2-7

cdr3_aa: CASSLGQSYGYTF
v_call: TRBV7-2
j_call: TRBJ1-2

cdr3_aa: CASSFSRGLSGNTIYF
v_call: TRBV11-2
j_call: TRBJ1-3

cdr3_aa: CASSRGQGINQPQHF
v_call: TRBV27
j_call: TRBJ1-5

cdr3_aa: CASSLGTGEETQYF
v_call: TRBV13
j_call: TRBJ2-5

cdr3_aa: CASKRGPVETQYF
v_call: TRBV27
j_call: TRBJ2-5

cdr3_aa: CASSLGQDNEQFF
v_call: TRBV5-6
j_call: TRBJ2-1

cdr3_aa: CASSPQGYQETQYF
v_call: TRBV4-2
j_call: TRBJ2-5

cdr3_aa: CASSKGGFGYTF
v_call: TRBV6-6
j_call: TRBJ1-2

cdr3_aa: CASSLLGNTGELFF
v_call: TRBV5-6
j_call: TRBJ2-2

cdr3_aa: CASSSLQVNEQYF
v_call: TRBV27
j_call: TRBJ2-7

cdr3_aa: CASSQGGYFYEQYF
v_call: TRBV3-1/TRBV3-2
j_call: TRBJ2-7

cdr3_aa: CLSGANVLTF
v_call: TRBV7-2
j_call: TRBJ2-6

cdr3_aa: CASSLEGTARQYF
v_call: TRBV5-1
j_call: TRBJ2-7

cdr3_aa: CASSPGQGDLNEQFF
v_call: TRBV4-1
j_call: TRBJ2-1

cdr3_aa: CAGNRGDTEAFF
v_call: TRBV2
j_call: TRBJ1-1

cdr3_aa: CASSPQGTEAFF
v_call: TRBV12-3/TRBV12-4
j_call: TRBJ1-1

cdr3_aa: CASSLARGHAGELFF
v_call: TRBV11-2
j_call: TRBJ2-2

cdr3_aa: CASSWQGGQPQHF
v_call: TRBV4-1
j_call: TRBJ1-5

cdr3_aa: CAWSATGALQETQYF
v_call: TRBV30
j_call: TRBJ2-5

cdr3_aa: CASDQGQGNEQFF
v_call: TRBV19
j_call: TRBJ2-1